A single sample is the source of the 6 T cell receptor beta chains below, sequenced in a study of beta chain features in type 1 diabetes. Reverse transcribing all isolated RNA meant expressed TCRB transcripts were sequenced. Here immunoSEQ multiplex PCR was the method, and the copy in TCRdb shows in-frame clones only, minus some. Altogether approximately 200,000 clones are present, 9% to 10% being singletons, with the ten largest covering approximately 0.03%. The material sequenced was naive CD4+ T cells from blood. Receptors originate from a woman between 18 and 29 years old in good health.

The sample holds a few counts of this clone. The CDR3 region is CASSGYRGNGYTF. The CDR3 DNA reads as TGTGCCAGCAGTGGGTACAGGGGGAATGGCTACACCTTC. The chain uses TRBV2 and TRBJ1-2; 8 positions agree with TRBD1. Losses at the gene ends were 4 bases for V and 6 bases for J; bases not matched to a gene: 4. This CDR3 region has 13 residues. Germline V CDR1 and CDR2: SNHLY, FYNNEI.

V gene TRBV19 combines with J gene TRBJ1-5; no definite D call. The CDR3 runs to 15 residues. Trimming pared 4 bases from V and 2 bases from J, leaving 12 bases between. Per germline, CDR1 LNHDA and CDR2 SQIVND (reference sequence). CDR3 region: CASSTLIIGNQPQHF. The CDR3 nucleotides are TGTGCCAGTAGTACCCTCATTATAGGCAATCAGCCCCAGCATTTT.

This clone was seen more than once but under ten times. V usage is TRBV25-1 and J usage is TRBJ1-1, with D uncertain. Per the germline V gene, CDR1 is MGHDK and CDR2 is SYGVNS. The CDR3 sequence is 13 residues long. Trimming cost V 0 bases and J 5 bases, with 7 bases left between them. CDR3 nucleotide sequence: TGTGCCAGCAGTGAATATGTACAGACTGAAGCTTTCTTT. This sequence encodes CASSEYVQTEAFF.

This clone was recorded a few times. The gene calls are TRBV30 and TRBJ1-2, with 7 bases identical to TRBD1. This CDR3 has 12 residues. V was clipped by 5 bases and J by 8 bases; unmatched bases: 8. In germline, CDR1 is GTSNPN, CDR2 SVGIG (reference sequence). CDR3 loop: CAWDYRGKGYTF. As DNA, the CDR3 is TGTGCCTGGGACTACAGGGGAAAGGGCTACACCTTC.

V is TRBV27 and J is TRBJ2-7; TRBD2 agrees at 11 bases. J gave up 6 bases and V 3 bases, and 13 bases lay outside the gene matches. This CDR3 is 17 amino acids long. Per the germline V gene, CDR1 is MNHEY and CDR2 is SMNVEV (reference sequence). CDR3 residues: CASSFATSGLAVGEQYF. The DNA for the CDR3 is TGTGCCAGCAGTTTCGCGACCTCGGGACTAGCGGTTGGCGAGCAGTACTTC.

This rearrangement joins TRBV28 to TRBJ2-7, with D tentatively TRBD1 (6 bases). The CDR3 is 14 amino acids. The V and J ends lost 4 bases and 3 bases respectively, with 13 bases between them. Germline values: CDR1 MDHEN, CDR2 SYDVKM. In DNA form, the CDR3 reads TGTGCCAGCAGTTCACGAGGGGGTAACTACGAGCAGTACTTC. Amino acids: CASSSRGGNYEQYF.